One and the same sample provided the 5 T cell receptor beta chains below, sequenced in a study of shared clonotypes between healthy human individuals. Sequenced by immunoSEQ multiplex PCR; TCRdb stores in-frame clones only, minus some. Of 330,000 or so clones detected, roughly 70% appear once; the ten largest clones hold under 13%. The sample comprised memory CD4+ T cells sorted from blood. Sample subset: CD45RA-negative fraction. The receptors come from a man aged 25-40 years in good health.

This sequence joins TRBV5-4 and TRBJ2-5; D is undetermined. The CDR3 is 14 residues long. V was cut by 0 bases and J by 2 bases, with 8 bases left in between. In germline, CDR1 is SGHNT, CDR2 YYREEE (reference sequence). The CDR3 DNA is TGTGCCAGCAGCTTGGGCACCCAACAAGAGACCCAGTACTTC. As protein: CASSLGTQQETQYF.

As for this clone: Within the sample, other DNA sequences also encode this same CDR3. V usage is TRBV11-2 and J usage is TRBJ2-1; no reliable D call. Germline CDR1 reads SGHAT; CDR2 reads FQNNGV. CDR3 length: 14 residues. V lost 1 base to trimming and J lost 6 bases, with 10 bases between them. The CDR3 bases are TGTGCCAGCAGCTTAGGGCAGGCAACCAATGAGCAGTTCTTC. It yields the protein CASSLGQATNEQFF.

The J gene is TRBJ2-1, the V gene TRBV29-1, with 8 bases lining up with TRBD2. This CDR3 has 15 amino acids. Germline CDR1 reads SQVTM; CDR2 reads ANQGSEA. Trimming removed 1 base from V and 4 bases from J; junction bases left unmatched: 6. The CDR3 sequence is CSVEGKRGRYNEQFF. The DNA of the CDR3 is TGCAGCGTTGAAGGGAAGCGGGGGAGATACAATGAGCAGTTCTTC.

The chain employs TRBV5-4 and TRBJ2-6; TRBD1 might be the D (5 bases). The V gene lost 6 bases and the J gene lost 1 base, with 8 bases spanning the gap. Germline CDR1 is SGHNT and CDR2 is YYREEE (reference sequence). This CDR3 is 14 amino acids long. CDR3 in amino acids: CASTWTSGANVLTF. CDR3 nucleotide sequence: TGTGCCAGCACCTGGACATCTGGGGCCAACGTCCTGACTTTC.

The chain carries TRBV28 and TRBJ1-1; D is unclear. The CDR3 has 13 residues. CDR1 is MDHEN, CDR2 SYDVKM, per germline. Trimming stripped 9 bases from V and 1 base from J, with 12 bases between. CDR3 amino acids: CASRNSGNTEAFF. In DNA, the CDR3 is TGTGCCAGTCGTAATAGTGGGAACACTGAAGCTTTCTTT.